This T cell receptor beta chain comes out of a study of shared clonotypes between healthy human individuals. Turning to the study itself: The study drew on a couple of women and three men aged 18 to 49 as donors. Study-level findings and limits: For naive CD4 cells, roughly 4.6% of clonotypes were shared across a handful of donors.

On this clone: Its specificity is unknown.

Per the germline V gene, CDR1 is SQVTM and CDR2 is ANQGSEA. V lost 6 bases to trimming and J lost 2 bases; unmatched junction nucleotides: 27. The CDR3 consists of 20 residues. Produced via immunoSEQ multiplex PCR; TCRdb's table is partial and in-frame only. This repertoire shows roughly 1 million clones, 75% to 80% found once; its top ten account for 0.5% to 0.6%. The investigators split CD4+ cells into a CD45RA+ naive subset and a CD45RA-negative memory subset. The source of this sequence is a man aged 18 to 30 in good health. Some clones in this sample may be carry-over from other donors' samples. Sequencing input: memory CD4+ T cells from PBMCs. Sample subset: CD45RA-negative fraction. J is TRBJ2-7 and V is TRBV29-1, with 8 bases that match TRBD1. Here the CDR3 reads CSVPDEGVDRGGPPTYEQYF. DNA for the CDR3: TGCAGCGTCCCCGATGAGGGAGTCGACAGGGGAGGTCCCCCTACCTACGAGCAGTACTTC.